Listed below are T cell receptor beta chains from one sample, sequenced in a study of blood T cell repertoires in COVID-19. Some clones are missing from TCRdb's copy, which holds only in-frame ones; the method was immunoSEQ multiplex PCR. Of roughly 150,000 clones in the sample, around 88% were seen once. Sequencing input: peripheral blood. The receptor source for this set is a human donor in a cohort sampled during active COVID-19. CDR3s include the opening cysteine and the closing phenylalanine or tryptophan. Each record gives: V gene, J gene, clone size, D gene, CDR3 DNA, CDR3 protein. D genes are given only for firm matches. Rows give clone size only sometimes, using once, few, many, or a class for an expanded clone.

v_call: TRBV3-1/TRBV3-2
j_call: TRBJ1-1
clone_size: -
d_call: -
cdr3_nt: TGTGCCAGCAGCCAATTGGCAGGGGAAGCTTTCTTT
cdr3_aa: CASSQLAGEAFF

v_call: TRBV7-8
j_call: TRBJ1-1
clone_size: few
d_call: -
cdr3_nt: TGTGCCAGCAGCTTAGGAGGGGGACGACTGACTCACACTGAAGCTTTCTTT
cdr3_aa: CASSLGGGRLTHTEAFF

v_call: TRBV19
j_call: TRBJ2-2
clone_size: -
d_call: TRBD1
cdr3_nt: TGTGCCAGTAGTCTTTACAGGGGGCCAGGTGCCGGGGAGCTGTTTTTT
cdr3_aa: CASSLYRGPGAGELFF

v_call: TRBV5-1
j_call: TRBJ1-6
clone_size: -
d_call: TRBD1
cdr3_nt: TGCGCCAGCAGCCTCCATGGACAGGGATCACCCCTCCACTTT
cdr3_aa: CASSLHGQGSPLHF

v_call: TRBV5-1
j_call: TRBJ2-5
clone_size: -
d_call: -
cdr3_nt: TGCGCCAGCAGCTTGTGGCGGGGAACCCAAGAGACCCAGTACTTC
cdr3_aa: CASSLWRGTQETQYF

v_call: TRBV3-1/TRBV3-2
j_call: TRBJ2-5
clone_size: -
d_call: -
cdr3_nt: TGTGCCAGCAGCCAAGGTGCACAGGGATTCGAGACCCAGTACTTC
cdr3_aa: CASSQGAQGFETQYF

v_call: TRBV2
j_call: TRBJ2-7
clone_size: hyperexpanded
d_call: -
cdr3_nt: TGTGCCAGCAGTCAGCCCGGGACACCTTACGAGCAGTACTTC
cdr3_aa: CASSQPGTPYEQYF

v_call: TRBV19
j_call: TRBJ2-4
clone_size: -
d_call: -
cdr3_nt: TGTGCCAGTAGTTGGGGGGGCGCTTTCATTCAGTACTTC
cdr3_aa: CASSWGGAFIQYF

v_call: TRBV28
j_call: TRBJ1-2
clone_size: -
d_call: -
cdr3_nt: TGTGCCAGCAGTTTGTGGCGGGGCTATGGCTACACCTTC
cdr3_aa: CASSLWRGYGYTF

v_call: TRBV6-2/TRBV6-3
j_call: TRBJ2-7
clone_size: -
d_call: TRBD2
cdr3_nt: TGTGCCAGCAGTCCGAGGACTAGCGGGGGCTACGAGCAGTACTTC
cdr3_aa: CASSPRTSGGYEQYF

v_call: TRBV9
j_call: TRBJ1-4
clone_size: -
d_call: -
cdr3_nt: TGTGCCAGCACCGTGGGGGGTGACGGTGAAAAACTGTTTTTT
cdr3_aa: CASTVGGDGEKLFF

v_call: TRBV6-2/TRBV6-3
j_call: TRBJ2-1
clone_size: -
d_call: TRBD2
cdr3_nt: TGTGCCAGCAGTTACTCGATCCCGCGGGGGAGCGGGGGGGCGTATGAGCAGTTCTTC
cdr3_aa: CASSYSIPRGSGGAYEQFF

v_call: TRBV4-1
j_call: TRBJ1-4
clone_size: -
d_call: TRBD1
cdr3_nt: TGCGCCAGCAGCGCGCAAGGGACAGTGGATAATGAAAAACTGTTTTTT
cdr3_aa: CASSAQGTVDNEKLFF

v_call: TRBV7-3
j_call: TRBJ2-2
clone_size: once
d_call: -
cdr3_nt: TGTGCCAGCAGCTTAACGGGCCCAACGGGGGAGCTGTTTTTT
cdr3_aa: CASSLTGPTGELFF

v_call: TRBV3-1/TRBV3-2
j_call: TRBJ2-7
clone_size: few
d_call: -
cdr3_nt: TGTGCCAGCAGCCCTCGGTCGGGTATGGTTGGCTACGAGCAGTACTTC
cdr3_aa: CASSPRSGMVGYEQYF

v_call: TRBV10-3
j_call: TRBJ1-6
clone_size: -
d_call: -
cdr3_nt: TGTGCCATCAGTGACGCCTCACAGAGCTCCTATAATTCACCCCTCCACTTT
cdr3_aa: CAISDASQSSYNSPLHF

v_call: TRBV19
j_call: TRBJ1-5
clone_size: -
d_call: TRBD1
cdr3_nt: TGTGCCAGTAGTCCGGACAGGGAACAGCCCCAGCATTTT
cdr3_aa: CASSPDREQPQHF

v_call: TRBV19
j_call: TRBJ2-1
clone_size: -
d_call: TRBD2
cdr3_nt: TGTGCCAGTAGTATACCAAGGGGACTAGGGGACAATGAGCAGTTCTTC
cdr3_aa: CASSIPRGLGDNEQFF

v_call: TRBV7-9
j_call: TRBJ2-7
clone_size: -
d_call: -
cdr3_nt: TGTGCCAGCAGCCCGGCCTGGAGTTACGAGCAGTACTTC
cdr3_aa: CASSPAWSYEQYF

v_call: TRBV10-1
j_call: TRBJ2-1
clone_size: -
d_call: TRBD1
cdr3_nt: TGCGCCAGGAGCAACCCTCCGGGACAGGGGTCCTACAATGAGCAGTTCTTC
cdr3_aa: CARSNPPGQGSYNEQFF

v_call: TRBV3-1/TRBV3-2
j_call: TRBJ2-7
clone_size: -
d_call: TRBD2
cdr3_nt: TGTGCCAGCAGCCAAAACCACGGGGGGGGGCCGCCCCCCACCTCCTACGAGCAGTACTTC
cdr3_aa: CASSQNHGGGPPPTSYEQYF

v_call: TRBV28
j_call: TRBJ1-2
clone_size: once
d_call: TRBD1
cdr3_nt: TGTGCCAGCAAAGAAATAACAGGGGGAAGTACGGCTTGGAGTGGCTACACCTTC
cdr3_aa: CASKEITGGSTAWSGYTF

v_call: TRBV9
j_call: TRBJ1-1
clone_size: -
d_call: TRBD1
cdr3_nt: TGTGCCAGCAGCGTAGCTCCGGGACAGGGGGCGAACACTGAAGCTTTCTTT
cdr3_aa: CASSVAPGQGANTEAFF

v_call: TRBV11-2
j_call: TRBJ2-7
clone_size: -
d_call: TRBD2
cdr3_nt: TGTGCCAGCAGCTTAGCCGCGGGGCGGGGGTCCTACGAGCAGTACTTC
cdr3_aa: CASSLAAGRGSYEQYF

v_call: TRBV9
j_call: TRBJ1-2
clone_size: -
d_call: -
cdr3_nt: TGTGCCAGCAGCCGTGACCAGGGTCAGGGCTACACCTTC
cdr3_aa: CASSRDQGQGYTF

v_call: TRBV7-3
j_call: TRBJ2-1
clone_size: once
d_call: TRBD2
cdr3_nt: TGTGCCAGCAGCTTGAGCGGGAGTGGTAATGAGCAGTTCTTC
cdr3_aa: CASSLSGSGNEQFF

v_call: TRBV9
j_call: TRBJ1-2
clone_size: -
d_call: -
cdr3_nt: TGTGCCAGCAGCGTAGACAGGGATTATGGCTACACCTTC
cdr3_aa: CASSVDRDYGYTF

v_call: TRBV10-2
j_call: TRBJ1-2
clone_size: once
d_call: -
cdr3_nt: TGCGCCAGCAGTGAGTCGGGGGCAGCCTATGGCTACACCTTC
cdr3_aa: CASSESGAAYGYTF

v_call: TRBV7-2
j_call: TRBJ1-1
clone_size: -
d_call: -
cdr3_nt: TGTGCCAGCAGCTTGAAGATGGGGGGGCCTGGCACTGAAGCTTTCTTT
cdr3_aa: CASSLKMGGPGTEAFF

v_call: TRBV5-1
j_call: TRBJ2-6
clone_size: once
d_call: TRBD2
cdr3_nt: TGCGCCAGCAGCTTTTTTTCTAGCGGGATATCTGGGGCCAACGTCCTGACTTTC
cdr3_aa: CASSFFSSGISGANVLTF

v_call: TRBV19
j_call: TRBJ1-6
clone_size: -
d_call: -
cdr3_nt: TGTGCCAGTAGCCAACAGGCCTTCGGCAATTCACCCCTCCACTTT
cdr3_aa: CASSQQAFGNSPLHF

v_call: TRBV29-1
j_call: TRBJ2-7
clone_size: once
d_call: TRBD2
cdr3_nt: TGCAGCGTTGGGACTAGCGGGGACTACGAGCAGTACTTC
cdr3_aa: CSVGTSGDYEQYF

v_call: TRBV29-1
j_call: TRBJ2-1
clone_size: once
d_call: -
cdr3_nt: TGCAGCGTTGGGGTGGGAGGATCCTACAATGAGCAGTTCTTC
cdr3_aa: CSVGVGGSYNEQFF

v_call: TRBV7-9
j_call: TRBJ1-2
clone_size: -
d_call: -
cdr3_nt: TGTGCCAGCAGCTTAGGGCGAGGGTATGGCTACACCTTC
cdr3_aa: CASSLGRGYGYTF

v_call: TRBV27
j_call: TRBJ2-7
clone_size: -
d_call: -
cdr3_nt: TGTGCCAGCAGTTTGCCAGGGAGGTACGAGCAGTACTTC
cdr3_aa: CASSLPGRYEQYF

v_call: TRBV5-1
j_call: TRBJ1-1
clone_size: -
d_call: -
cdr3_nt: TGCGCCAGCAGCTTGTATACCGGACACCTGAACACTGAAGCTTTCTTT
cdr3_aa: CASSLYTGHLNTEAFF

v_call: TRBV5-6
j_call: TRBJ2-7
clone_size: -
d_call: TRBD2
cdr3_nt: TGTGCCAGCAGCTTGGTACTAGCGGGAGGACCCTACGAGCAGTACTTC
cdr3_aa: CASSLVLAGGPYEQYF

v_call: TRBV9
j_call: TRBJ2-7
clone_size: -
d_call: TRBD1
cdr3_nt: TGTGCCAGCAGCGTAGAGGGTGGGACAGCCCCCTACGAGCAGTACTTC
cdr3_aa: CASSVEGGTAPYEQYF

v_call: TRBV19
j_call: TRBJ2-7
clone_size: -
d_call: TRBD2
cdr3_nt: TGTGCCAGTAGTATAGGCGGGGGGACATACGAGCAGTACTTC
cdr3_aa: CASSIGGGTYEQYF

v_call: TRBV19
j_call: TRBJ1-5
clone_size: -
d_call: -
cdr3_nt: TGTGCCAGTAGTGAACAGACAGGTAATCAGCCCCAGCATTTT
cdr3_aa: CASSEQTGNQPQHF

v_call: TRBV11-2
j_call: TRBJ2-3
clone_size: -
d_call: -
cdr3_nt: TGTGCCAGCAGCTTAGCTGGAGGGGATACGCAGTATTTT
cdr3_aa: CASSLAGGDTQYF

v_call: TRBV28
j_call: TRBJ2-5
clone_size: -
d_call: TRBD2
cdr3_nt: TGTGCCAGCAGCTCCCTCGCCTCTAGCGGGGTTAAAGAGACCCAGTACTTC
cdr3_aa: CASSSLASSGVKETQYF

v_call: TRBV24-1
j_call: TRBJ1-1
clone_size: -
d_call: TRBD1
cdr3_nt: TGTGCCACCAGTTTGACAGGGACCACTGAAGCTTTCTTT
cdr3_aa: CATSLTGTTEAFF

v_call: TRBV2
j_call: TRBJ1-3
clone_size: -
d_call: -
cdr3_nt: TGTGCCAGCAGGCGACAGTTCTCTGGAAACACCATATATTTT
cdr3_aa: CASRRQFSGNTIYF

v_call: TRBV11-3
j_call: TRBJ2-7
clone_size: -
d_call: -
cdr3_nt: TGTGCCAGCAGCTTAGATGTCGGTACCTACGAGCAGTACTTC
cdr3_aa: CASSLDVGTYEQYF

v_call: TRBV6-5
j_call: TRBJ2-2
clone_size: -
d_call: TRBD2
cdr3_nt: TGTGCCAGCACTCGGGGGGTAGAGACCGGGGAGCTGTTTTTT
cdr3_aa: CASTRGVETGELFF

v_call: TRBV27
j_call: TRBJ2-7
clone_size: -
d_call: TRBD2
cdr3_nt: TGTGCCAGCAGTTTATCTAGCCTAGCGGTCTCCTACGAGCAGTACTTC
cdr3_aa: CASSLSSLAVSYEQYF

v_call: TRBV6-5
j_call: TRBJ2-7
clone_size: -
d_call: TRBD1
cdr3_nt: TGTGCCAGCAGTTACACTTCGACAGGGGGCTACGAGCAGTACTTC
cdr3_aa: CASSYTSTGGYEQYF